Sequencing of this T cell receptor (beta chain) was carried out in a study of T cells in Graves' hyperthyroidism and ophthalmopathy. The CDR3 loop spans 17 amino acids. J lost 9 bases, V lost 1 base, and 13 bases had no gene match. CDR1 LNHNV and CDR2 YYDKDF come from the germline V gene (reference sequence). TCR beta CDR3 sequences were amplified from RNA transcripts. A first-round RT-PCR of the TCR CDR3 used the HTBI primer set. TCRdb analysed the multiplex PCR reads with MiXCR anew, one entry per CDR3 protein. Among some 560,000 distinct CDR3 sequences, approximately 14% were seen once, and the ten largest hold around 7.3%.

The source of this sequence is a woman in her 30s with Graves' hyperthyroidism. Sequencing was carried out using blood. V gene TRBV15 combines with J gene TRBJ2-1; 9 bases align to TRBD1. The CDR3 coding sequence is TGTGCCACCAGCAGAGTTGGAGTGGGACAGGGATTAGGTGAGCAGTTCTTC. It encodes CATSRVGVGQGLGEQFF. Full variable domain (remainder filled in from reference TRBV15 and TRBJ2-1): DAMVIQNPRYQVTQFGKPVTLSCSQTLNHNVMYWYQQKSSQAPKLLFHYYDKDFNNEADTPDNFQSRRPNTSFCFLDIRSPGLGDTAMYLCATSRVGVGQGLGEQFFGPGTRLTVL.